The source of this T cell receptor beta chain is a study of vaccination and CD4 T cells after COVID-19. Study-level results: Spike mono-reactivity was evident in 304 of the 307 vaccine-specific clones derived from convalescent patients.

A note on this clonotype: Its specificity is unknown.

This CDR3 is 17 amino acids long. Trimming removed 0 bases at V and 0 bases at J, with 13 bases between. From germline, CDR1 is SGHRS and CDR2 YFSETQ. Sample treatment: approximately nine-day PBMC culture with coronavirus spike peptide pools or control peptides (ViraFEST assay). Researchers used the Oncomine TCR Beta short-read assay to sequence DNA from cultured CD4+ T cells. TCRdb reanalysed the PCR reads using MiXCR and keeps one entry per CDR3 protein. The repertoire has about 21,000 distinct CDR3 sequences, around 68% of them found once; the top ten carry more than 20%. V and J are TRBV5-1 and TRBJ2-1; D remains ambiguous. The source was CD4+ T cells from blood, cultured in vitro, collected before SARS-CoV-2 vaccination. The clonotype was recovered from a human donor who received a COVID-19 vaccine. CDR3 amino acids: CASSLGPVRSSYNEQFF. DNA of the CDR3: TGCGCCAGCAGCTTGGGACCCGTCAGGAGCTCCTACAATGAGCAGTTCTTC.